The source of this TCR beta chain is a study of blood T cell repertoires in COVID-19. Germline V gene sequence: CDR1 SGHRS, CDR2 YFSETQ. Trimming took off 5 bases at V and 1 base at J, with 15 bases between the two ends. This CDR3 spans 15 amino acids. Assay: immunoSEQ multiplex PCR; the TCRdb copy retains only in-frame clones and omits some. The data hold around 51,000 clones, with 65% to 90% observed a single time. The sequenced sample consisted of peripheral blood. J is TRBJ1-1 and V is TRBV5-1, with D possibly matching TRBD1 (6 bases). The TCR originated in a woman aged 80 or over with acute or convalescent COVID-19. CDR3 protein: CASRPLNRENTEAFF. CDR3 nucleotides: TGCGCCAGCAGACCATTAAACAGGGAGAACACTGAAGCTTTCTTT.